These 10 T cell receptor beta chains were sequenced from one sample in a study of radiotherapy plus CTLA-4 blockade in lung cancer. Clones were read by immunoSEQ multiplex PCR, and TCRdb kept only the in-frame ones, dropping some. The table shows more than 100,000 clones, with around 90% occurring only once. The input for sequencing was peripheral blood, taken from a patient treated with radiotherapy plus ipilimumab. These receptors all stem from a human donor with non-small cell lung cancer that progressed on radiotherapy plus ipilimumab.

CDR3 DNA: TGTGCCAGCAGCTTAGCGGGGTATCGAAGCAATCAGCCCCAGCATTTT. Amino acids: CASSLAGYRSNQPQHF. The chain is built from TRBV7-8 and TRBJ1-5; unclear D gene. V gave up 0 bases and J gave up 1 base, with 10 bases separating them. This CDR3 is built from 16 residues. CDR1 is SGHVS, CDR2 FQNEAQ, per germline.

The CDR3 DNA reads as TGTGCCAGCAGGGGGATAGCGGGTCGTTCCTACGAGCAGTACTTC. Protein: CASRGIAGRSYEQYF. This chain connects TRBV2 to TRBJ2-7; 7 bases are a match to TRBD2. CDR3 length equals 15 residues. The V gene end was trimmed by 6 bases and the J gene end by 1 base; junction bases not matched to a gene: 9. Germline CDR1 reads SNHLY; CDR2 reads FYNNEI.

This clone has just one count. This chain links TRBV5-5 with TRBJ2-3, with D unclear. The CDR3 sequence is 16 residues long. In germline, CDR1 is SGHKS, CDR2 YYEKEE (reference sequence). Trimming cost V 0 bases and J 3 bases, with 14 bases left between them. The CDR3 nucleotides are TGTGCCAGCAGCTTGGTTGGCGTCCCGAGGACAGATACGCAGTATTTT. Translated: CASSLVGVPRTDTQYF.

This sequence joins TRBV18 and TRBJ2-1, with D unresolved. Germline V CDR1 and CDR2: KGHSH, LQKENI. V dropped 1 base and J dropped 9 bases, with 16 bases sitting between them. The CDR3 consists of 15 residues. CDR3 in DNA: TGTGCCAGCTCACCACTTTTGGGTGGGTCATCTGAGCAGTTCTTC. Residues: CASSPLLGGSSEQFF.

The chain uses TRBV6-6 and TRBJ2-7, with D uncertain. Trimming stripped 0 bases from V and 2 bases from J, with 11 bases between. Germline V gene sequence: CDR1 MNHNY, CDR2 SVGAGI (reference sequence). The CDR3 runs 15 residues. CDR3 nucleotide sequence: TGTGCCAGCAGTTACTCGGAAGCGAGTCCCTACGAGCAGTACTTC. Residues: CASSYSEASPYEQYF.

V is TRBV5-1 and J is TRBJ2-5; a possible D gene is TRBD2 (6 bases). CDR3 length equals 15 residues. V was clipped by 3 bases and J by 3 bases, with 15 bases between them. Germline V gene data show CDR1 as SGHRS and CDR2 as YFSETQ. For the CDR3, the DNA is TGCGCCAGCAGCTCCAGCCGGGACTCTAAAGAGACCCAGTACTTC. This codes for CASSSSRDSKETQYF. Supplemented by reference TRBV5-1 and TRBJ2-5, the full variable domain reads KAGVTQTPRYLIKTRGQQVTLSCSPISGHRSVSWYQQTPGQGLQFLFEYFSETQRNKGNFPGRFSGRQFSNSRSEMNVSTLELGDSALYLCASSSSRDSKETQYFGPGTRLLVL.

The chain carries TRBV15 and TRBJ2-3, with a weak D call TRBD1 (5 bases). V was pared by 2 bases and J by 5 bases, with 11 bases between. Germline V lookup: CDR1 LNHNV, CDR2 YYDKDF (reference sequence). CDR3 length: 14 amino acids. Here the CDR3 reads CATSRSGQGDTQYF. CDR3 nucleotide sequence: TGTGCCACCAGCAGATCAGGGCAGGGAGATACGCAGTATTTT.

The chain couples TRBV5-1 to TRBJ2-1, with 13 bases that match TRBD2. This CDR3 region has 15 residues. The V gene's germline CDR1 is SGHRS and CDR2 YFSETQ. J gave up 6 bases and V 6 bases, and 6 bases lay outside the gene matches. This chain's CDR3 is CASNPLAGGPNEQFF. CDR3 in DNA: TGCGCCAGCAATCCACTAGCGGGAGGGCCCAATGAGCAGTTCTTC.

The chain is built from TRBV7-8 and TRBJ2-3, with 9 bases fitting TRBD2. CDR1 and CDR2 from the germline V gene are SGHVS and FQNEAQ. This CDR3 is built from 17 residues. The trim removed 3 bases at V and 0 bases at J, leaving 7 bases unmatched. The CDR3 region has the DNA TGTGCCAGCAGCTTCCTAACCCTAGCGGGAAGCACAGATACGCAGTATTTT. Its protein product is CASSFLTLAGSTDTQYF.

The CDR3 DNA sequence: TGTGCCAGCAGCGGACTAGCGGGCCCACCGTTTGGGACCCAGTACTTC. Amino acids: CASSGLAGPPFGTQYF. The chain uses TRBV7-2 and TRBJ2-5; 11 nucleotides align to TRBD2. The germline V gene has CDR1 SGHTA and CDR2 FQGNSA. V was pared by 5 bases and J by 7 bases, with 12 bases of the junction left unmatched. The CDR3 consists of 16 residues.